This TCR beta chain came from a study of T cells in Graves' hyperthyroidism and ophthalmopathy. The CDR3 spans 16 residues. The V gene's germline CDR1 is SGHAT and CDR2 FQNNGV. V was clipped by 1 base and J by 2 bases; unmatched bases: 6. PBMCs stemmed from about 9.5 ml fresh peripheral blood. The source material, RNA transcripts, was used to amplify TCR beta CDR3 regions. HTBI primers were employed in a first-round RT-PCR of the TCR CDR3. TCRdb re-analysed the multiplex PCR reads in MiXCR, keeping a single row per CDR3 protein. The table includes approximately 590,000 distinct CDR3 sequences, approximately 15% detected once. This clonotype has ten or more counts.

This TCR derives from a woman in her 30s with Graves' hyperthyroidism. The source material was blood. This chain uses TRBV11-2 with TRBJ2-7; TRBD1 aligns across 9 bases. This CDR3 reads CASSLGGTGPAYEQYF. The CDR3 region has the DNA TGTGCCAGCAGCTTAGGAGGGACAGGGCCCGCCTACGAGCAGTACTTC.